This TCR beta chain was recorded in a study of blood T cell repertoires in COVID-19. Study-wide context: Sources were T cells, B-cell-depleted T cells, or PBMCs; the material itself was cDNA or gDNA.

During active infection, Seattle patients enrolled and were then monitored through disease. Produced via immunoSEQ multiplex PCR; TCRdb's table is partial and in-frame only. Here the sample spans roughly 68,000 clones, roughly nine tenths being singletons. V dropped 5 bases and J dropped 5; count of bases not matched to a gene: 3. Germline CDR1 is MRHNA and CDR2 is SNTAGT. The CDR3 is made up of 13 amino acids. The sequence was collected from a woman aged 50 to 60 with COVID-19, enrolled during active disease. The V and J genes are TRBV6-4 and TRBJ1-2; TRBD1 matches 9 bases. Sequencing input: peripheral blood. The CDR3: CASSFGQGYGYTF. In nucleotides, the CDR3 is TGTGCCAGCAGTTTTGGACAGGGGTATGGCTACACCTTC.